This passage covers 19 T cell receptor beta chains from one sample sequenced in a study of cytomegalovirus exposure and HLA in healthy donors (dated by TCRdb to the late 2010s). Libraries came from the immunoSEQ multiplex PCR assay. In its TCRdb copy, this immuneACCESS table keeps in-frame sequences only and misses some clones. Where compared with another copy, unresolved V genes explain less than half of these, and the others have no known cause. This sample lists 250,000 to 350,000 clones; roughly 88% were detected once. The top ten constitute 0.92% of the sample. Sequencing was carried out using PBMCs. The origin of the receptors is a woman aged 18-35 years in good health and CMV-seronegative.

In its sample, this clone was seen a few times. The rearrangement uses TRBV6-1 and TRBJ1-2; D gene unclear. The V and J ends lost 1 base and 2 bases respectively, with 11 bases between them. The CDR3 runs 15 residues. Per the germline V gene, CDR1 is MNHNS and CDR2 is SASEGT. The CDR3 is CASSEVFDGNYGYTF. DNA for the CDR3: TGTGCCAGCAGTGAAGTATTCGACGGGAACTATGGCTACACCTTC.

This clone has a handful of counts. The rearrangement joins TRBV10-2 to TRBJ1-1; tentatively, D is TRBD1 (5 bases). V lost 5 bases to trimming and J lost 2 bases, with 15 bases between them. This CDR3 region has 15 residues. The germline CDR1 and CDR2 sequences are WSHSY and SAAADI. CDR3 amino acids: CASSLFSGENTEAFF. DNA for the CDR3: TGCGCCAGCAGTCTTTTCTCGGGGGAAAACACTGAAGCTTTCTTT.

V usage is TRBV7-9 and J usage is TRBJ1-2; D is perhaps TRBD1 (6 bases). The CDR3 is made up of 15 amino acids. Germline V lookup: CDR1 SEHNR, CDR2 FQNEAQ (reference sequence). Trimming removed 2 bases from V and 7 bases from J, with 17 bases in between. CDR3 nucleotides: TGTGCCAGCAGCTTACTTCGGGGGGCTATGGGTGGCTACACCTTC. It codes for CASSLLRGAMGGYTF.

The rearrangement links TRBV7-8 to TRBJ2-7; TRBD1 agrees at 10 bases. CDR1 is SGHVS, CDR2 FQNEAQ, per germline. Trimming cost V 4 bases and J 5 bases; bases outside gene matches: 11. The CDR3 extends over 16 amino acids. The CDR3 spells CASSSRVGDRGDEQYF. The CDR3 DNA follows: TGTGCCAGCAGCTCCCGGGTCGGGGACAGGGGTGACGAGCAGTACTTC. The full variable domain, rest sourced from reference TRBV7-8 and TRBJ2-7, is GAGVSQSPRYKVAKRGQDVALRCDPISGHVSLFWYQQALGQGPEFLTYFQNEAQLDKSGLPSDRFFAERPEGSVSTLKIQRTQQEDSAVYLCASSSRVGDRGDEQYFGPGTRLTVT.

The V call is TRBV4-1, the J call TRBJ2-7, with D possibly matching TRBD1 (6 bases). CDR1 and CDR2 from the germline V gene are MGHRA and YSYEKL. This CDR3 has 13 residues. Trimming pared 3 bases from V and 4 bases from J, leaving 10 bases between. This chain's CDR3 is CASSQERGYEQYF. The CDR3 bases are TGCGCCAGCAGCCAGGAGAGGGGGTACGAGCAGTACTTC.

The chain couples TRBV9 to TRBJ2-7; tentative D call: TRBD2 (10 bases). With 4 bases removed from V and 3 bases from J, the gap between germline ends came to 32 bases. The CDR3 consists of 20 residues. Looked up from germline, CDR1 is SGDLS and CDR2 is YYNGEE. The CDR3 DNA reads as TGTGCCAGCAGCCCAAGACCGGGGGACAGGGCCCGGACTAGCGGCTACGAGCAGTACTTC. This sequence encodes CASSPRPGDRARTSGYEQYF.

The chain couples TRBV27 to TRBJ2-7; tentative D call: TRBD2 (6 bases). With 5 bases removed from V and 3 bases from J, the gap between germline ends came to 29 bases. Per germline, CDR1 MNHEY and CDR2 SMNVEV (reference sequence). This CDR3 region has 19 residues. CDR3: CASSPRWALGSGNYYEQYF. The DNA for the CDR3 is TGTGCCAGCAGTCCCCGATGGGCCCTCGGGAGCGGAAATTACTACGAGCAGTACTTC.

This CDR3 reads CASSSGDRGSGANVLTF. For the CDR3, the DNA is TGTGCCAGCAGTTCCGGGGACAGGGGTTCTGGGGCCAACGTCCTGACTTTC. The gene calls are TRBV28 and TRBJ2-6; 10 bases fit TRBD1. The V gene end was trimmed by 4 bases and the J gene end by 1 base; junction bases not matched to a gene: 4. This CDR3 spans 17 amino acids. Germline assignment: CDR1 MDHEN and CDR2 SYDVKM.

The chain recombines TRBV5-1 with TRBJ2-1; 10 bases align to TRBD2. Germline lookup yields CDR1 SGHRS and CDR2 YFSETQ. The J segment lost 7 bases and the V segment lost 0 bases, leaving 13 bases of the junction unmatched. This CDR3 region has 18 residues. The CDR3 loop reads CASSLERLGLAANNEQFF. The CDR3 DNA reads as TGCGCCAGCAGCTTGGAACGGTTAGGACTAGCGGCTAATAATGAGCAGTTCTTC.

The chain joins TRBV30 to TRBJ2-7; 10 nucleotides line up with TRBD1. V lost 0 bases, J lost 2 bases, and 4 bases stayed unmatched. The germline gives CDR1 GTSNPN, CDR2 SVGIG (reference sequence). The CDR3 is 15 residues long. CDR3 nucleotides: TGTGCCTGGAGTGTACCCGACAGGGGGCCCTACGAGCAGTACTTC. It specifies CAWSVPDRGPYEQYF.

V is TRBV9 and J is TRBJ2-7, with D possibly matching TRBD2 (6 bases). Germline loops: CDR1 SGDLS, CDR2 YYNGEE. V dropped 3 bases and J dropped 2 bases, with 12 bases sitting between them. This CDR3 contains 14 residues. For the CDR3, the DNA is TGTGCCAGCAGCGCCAGACTAGAAACCTACGAGCAGTACTTC. Its protein product is CASSARLETYEQYF. Filled out from reference TRBV9 and TRBJ2-7, the complete variable domain reads DSGVTQTPKHLITATGQRVTLRCSPRSGDLSVYWYQQSLDQGLQFLIQYYNGEERAKGNILERFSAQQFPDLHSELNLSSLELGDSALYFCASSARLETYEQYFGPGTRLTVT.

The rearrangement uses TRBV7-7 and TRBJ2-7, with D possibly matching TRBD1 (5 bases). The V end was cut by 1 base, the J end by 1 base, with 11 bases between. CDR3 length: 15 residues. Germline CDR1 reads SSHAT; CDR2 reads FNYEAQ (reference sequence). CDR3 DNA sequence: TGTGCCAGCAGCTTAGGAAAAGACAGTTCCTACGAGCAGTACTTC. This sequence encodes CASSLGKDSSYEQYF.

This chain joins TRBV5-1 and TRBJ1-4, with 7 bases identical to TRBD1. The germline CDR1 and CDR2 sequences are SGHRS and YFSETQ. The CDR3 runs 15 residues. The ends lost 0 bases at V and 8 bases at J; junction bases unmatched: 7. CDR3 nucleotide sequence: TGCGCCAGCAGCTTGGGTTTCAGGGGGGAAGAAAAACTGTTTTTT. Its protein is CASSLGFRGEEKLFF.

The rearrangement links TRBV2 to TRBJ1-2; 7 bases agree with TRBD1. This CDR3 contains 14 residues. The trim removed 6 bases at V and 8 bases at J, leaving 12 bases unmatched. Germline CDR1 reads SNHLY; CDR2 reads FYNNEI. The CDR3, as DNA: TGTGCCAGCAGCCAAAACCGGGACAGCCCCGGCTACACCTTC. Translated, it gives CASSQNRDSPGYTF.

In nucleotides, the CDR3 is TGTGCCAGCAGCTTAAGGCAAGGACAGGACTACGAGCAGTACTTC. Amino acid sequence: CASSLRQGQDYEQYF. This chain uses TRBV7-6 with TRBJ2-7, with 7 bases identical to TRBD1. From germline, CDR1 is SGHVS and CDR2 FNYEAQ. The CDR3 is 15 residues long. V was clipped by 2 bases and J by 3 bases; unmatched bases: 7.

The chain is built from TRBV2 and TRBJ2-7; D is perhaps TRBD2 (6 bases). This CDR3 is built from 13 residues. The V gene lost 6 bases and the J gene lost 7 bases, with 16 bases spanning the gap. CDR1 is SNHLY, CDR2 FYNNEI, per germline. The CDR3 loop reads CASSPSEAREQYF. The CDR3 DNA follows: TGTGCCAGCAGCCCTAGCGAGGCACGTGAGCAGTACTTC.

CDR3 region: CASSLRAGGPGNEQFF. The DNA of the CDR3 is TGTGCCAGCAGCTTACGGGCGGGAGGGCCGGGGAATGAGCAGTTCTTC. V is TRBV7-9 and J is TRBJ2-1; TRBD2 aligns across 9 bases. Per germline, CDR1 SEHNR and CDR2 FQNEAQ (reference sequence). The J segment lost 7 bases and the V segment lost 2 bases, leaving 9 bases of the junction unmatched. CDR3 size: 16 residues.

The chain combines TRBV28 with TRBJ1-1, with 8 bases lining up with TRBD1. Trimming took 6 bases from V and 4 from J; bases not matched to a gene: 10. CDR1 is MDHEN, CDR2 SYDVKM, per germline. The CDR3 spans 15 residues. CDR3 sequence reads: CASRGRGRGGTEAFF. The DNA for the CDR3 is TGTGCCAGCAGGGGCAGGGGGCGCGGGGGCACTGAAGCTTTCTTT.

The V call is TRBV27, the J call TRBJ2-2; 7 bases are a match to TRBD1. The CDR3 loop spans 14 amino acids. Germline V gene data show CDR1 as MNHEY and CDR2 as SMNVEV (reference sequence). J lost 7 bases, V lost 7 bases, and 9 bases had no gene match. The DNA of the CDR3 is TGTGCCAGCAATGGGGGCCAGGGGGTCGGGGAGCTGTTTTTT. Translating gives CASNGGQGVGELFF.